This T cell receptor (beta chain) was captured by sequencing in a study of cytomegalovirus exposure and HLA in healthy donors. Germline V gene data show CDR1 as SGHRS and CDR2 as YFSETQ. The CDR3 contains 15 residues. V was clipped by 5 bases and J by 7 bases, with 19 bases between them. The PCR ran on 60 Vbeta and 13 Jbeta primers. TCRdb keeps only in-frame clones here, not all; method: immunoSEQ multiplex PCR. The sample shows about 140,000 clones, 77% of them seen only once. The study, taken as a whole, reports: Later analysis associated a missense DCLRE1C variant with TCR beta V- and J-gene trimming. The records held CMV serostatus as the only immune exposure information.

Each donor's status was that of a healthy bone marrow donor. Worth noting for this clone: Its antigen is currently unknown.

Material: PBMCs. The sequence derives from a woman aged 45-65 years in good health and CMV-seronegative. This chain connects TRBV5-1 to TRBJ2-1, with D tentatively TRBD2 (6 bases). The chain's CDR3 is CASSSGVDSGNEQFF. The CDR3 DNA reads TGCGCCAGCAGTTCAGGAGTAGATAGCGGTAATGAGCAGTTCTTC.